Listed here are 19 T cell receptor beta chains from one sample, sequenced in a study of cytomegalovirus exposure and HLA in healthy donors. Both 60 Vbeta primers and 13 Jbeta primers went into the PCR. The repertoire was sequenced with immunoSEQ multiplex PCR; TCRdb's copy has only in-frame clones and lacks some. The sample contains under 200,000 clones, 60% to 85% of which appear only once. Specimen: PBMCs. The receptor source for this set is a woman aged 40 to 55 in good health and CMV-seronegative.

This clone was counted only a few times. The chain links TRBV5-6 to TRBJ1-2; TRBD1 agrees at 10 bases. Germline loops: CDR1 SGHDT, CDR2 YYEEEE. The CDR3 is 15 residues long. V lost 0 bases, J lost 8 bases, and 7 bases stayed unmatched. The chain's CDR3 is CASSLERTGGWGYTF. CDR3 in DNA: TGTGCCAGCAGCTTGGAGAGGACAGGGGGTTGGGGCTACACCTTC.

This chain connects TRBV5-4 to TRBJ2-1; a weak D match, TRBD2 (7 bases). Germline V gives CDR1 SGHNT, CDR2 YYREEE (reference sequence). CDR3 size: 15 residues. V was shortened by 2 bases and J by 4 bases, with 13 bases between the two germline ends. The CDR3 nucleotides read TGTGCCAGCAGCTTAGGGGGGGGGCGGTACAATGAGCAGTTCTTC. Its protein is CASSLGGGRYNEQFF.

The chain is built from TRBV6-6 and TRBJ2-3; unclear D gene. Per the germline V gene, CDR1 is MNHNY and CDR2 is SVGAGI (reference sequence). The CDR3 sequence is 14 residues long. Trimming took off 0 bases at V and 0 bases at J, with 4 bases between the two ends. The CDR3 loop reads CASSYSRSTDTQYF. The CDR3 DNA reads as TGTGCCAGCAGTTACTCGAGGAGCACAGATACGCAGTATTTT.

The chain is built from TRBV10-1 and TRBJ2-4; no clear D gene. Germline V gene data show CDR1 as WNHNN and CDR2 as SYGVQD (reference sequence). The CDR3 has 12 residues. Trimming took off 4 bases at V and 5 bases at J, with 6 bases between the two ends. The CDR3 here is CASSVLQNIQYF. DNA of the CDR3: TGCGCCAGCAGTGTTCTCCAAAACATTCAGTACTTC.

The CDR3 nucleotides read TGTGCCAGCAGTGACAGGGGGTCAGCTGGAAACACCATATATTTT. Protein product: CASSDRGSAGNTIYF. The V gene is TRBV5-5, the J gene TRBJ1-3; TRBD1 aligns across 9 bases. The CDR3 sequence is 15 residues long. After removal of 5 bases from V and 2 bases from J, the junction contained 5 bases not matched to a gene. Germline assignment: CDR1 SGHKS and CDR2 YYEKEE (reference sequence).

The chain couples TRBV5-6 to TRBJ1-2, with 8 bases matching TRBD1. J gave up 6 bases and V 2 bases, and 6 bases lay outside the gene matches. The CDR3 totals 14 residues. Germline V CDR1 and CDR2: SGHDT, YYEEEE. CDR3 nucleotides: TGTGCCAGCAGCTTAACAGGGGGGGGAGATGGCTACACCTTC. The encoded protein is CASSLTGGGDGYTF.

This clone showed up just once. The chain couples TRBV5-1 to TRBJ2-5; 9 nucleotides match TRBD2. Germline V CDR1 and CDR2: SGHRS, YFSETQ. The CDR3 length is 15 residues. V was clipped by 0 bases and J by 4 bases; unmatched bases: 4. The chain's CDR3 is CASSLVGTSIETQYF. The CDR3 region has the DNA TGCGCCAGCAGCTTGGTTGGGACTAGCATAGAGACCCAGTACTTC.

This chain joins TRBV18 and TRBJ1-5, with D perhaps TRBD1 (6 bases). CDR3 length: 15 residues. Per germline, CDR1 KGHSH and CDR2 LQKENI. V was cut by 2 bases and J by 5 bases, with 13 bases left in between. The DNA for the CDR3 is TGTGCCAGCTCACCAGATTCCCACAGGGATCAGCCCCAGCATTTT. Protein product: CASSPDSHRDQPQHF.

The J gene is TRBJ2-2, the V gene TRBV9; D call uncertain. This CDR3 has 12 residues. The V end was cut by 1 base, the J end by 7 bases, with 5 bases between. Per germline, CDR1 SGDLS and CDR2 YYNGEE. Here the CDR3 reads CASSVIYGELFF. The CDR3 DNA reads as TGTGCCAGCAGCGTAATCTACGGGGAGCTGTTTTTT. The variable domain in full, completed from reference TRBV9 and TRBJ2-2, reads DSGVTQTPKHLITATGQRVTLRCSPRSGDLSVYWYQQSLDQGLQFLIQYYNGEERAKGNILERFSAQQFPDLHSELNLSSLELGDSALYFCASSVIYGELFFGEGSRLTVL.

The chain employs TRBV28 and TRBJ1-6; no clear D gene. This CDR3 region has 15 residues. Trimming cost V 3 bases and J 6 bases, with 12 bases left between them. Germline V lookup: CDR1 MDHEN, CDR2 SYDVKM. DNA for the CDR3: TGTGCCAGCAGTTTGGGCCAGAAACTTAATTCACCCCTCCACTTT. Translation gives CASSLGQKLNSPLHF. The whole variable domain, filled in from reference TRBV28 and TRBJ1-6, reads DVKVTQSSRYLVKRTGEKVFLECVQDMDHENMFWYRQDPGLGLRLIYFSYDVKMKEKGDIPEGYSVSREKKERFSLILESASTNQTSMYLCASSLGQKLNSPLHFGNGTRLTVT.

The chain combines TRBV28 with TRBJ1-2; 10 nucleotides line up with TRBD1. The ends lost 4 bases at V and 7 bases at J; junction bases unmatched: 15. There are 17 residues in the CDR3. Germline-derived CDR1 and CDR2 are MDHEN and SYDVKM. The CDR3 DNA sequence: TGTGCCAGCAGTTCCCTTCTACCGCGGACAGGGGGTCGTGGCTACACCTTC. It is translated as CASSSLLPRTGGRGYTF.

The V call is TRBV18, the J call TRBJ1-2; D gene ambiguous. Trimming shortened V by 0 bases and J by 2 bases, and 13 bases separated the two germline ends. Germline V gene data show CDR1 as KGHSH and CDR2 as LQKENI. The CDR3 consists of 16 residues. CDR3 bases: TGTGCCAGCTCACCACCCCCCCAGGCGGGCAACTATGGCTACACCTTC. This gives the protein CASSPPPQAGNYGYTF. Full variable domain (rest looked up from reference TRBV18 and TRBJ1-2): NAGVMQNPRHLVRRRGQEARLRCSPMKGHSHVYWYRQLPEEGLKFMVYLQKENIIDESGMPKERFSAEFPKEGPSILRIQQVVRGDSAAYFCASSPPPQAGNYGYTFGSGTRLTVV.

The chain joins TRBV5-1 to TRBJ1-2; D is undetermined. Germline CDR1 SGHRS, CDR2 YFSETQ. The CDR3 is 14 residues long. V was pared by 0 bases and J by 6 bases, with 12 bases between. CDR3 coding DNA: TGCGCCAGCAGCTTGGCGACGGGGTGGGATGGCTACACCTTC. The encoded protein is CASSLATGWDGYTF.

This clone came up a few times. The chain links TRBV6-5 to TRBJ2-2; 8 bases align to TRBD1. The CDR3 sequence is 15 residues long. J gave up 3 bases and V 5 bases, and 5 bases lay outside the gene matches. Germline loops: CDR1 MNHEY, CDR2 SVGAGI. CDR3 sequence (DNA): TGTGCCAGCAGTCCCGGGACAGGTGACACCGGGGAGCTGTTTTTT. This sequence encodes CASSPGTGDTGELFF.

This sequence joins TRBV5-1 and TRBJ1-1; 7 bases map to TRBD1. The length of the CDR3 is 17 residues. CDR1 SGHRS and CDR2 YFSETQ come from the germline V gene. Trimming at V came to 3 bases and at J to 4 bases, leaving 15 bases not matched to a gene. The CDR3 protein is CASSSRVLNRGPTEAFF. The CDR3 nucleotides are TGCGCCAGCAGCTCCAGGGTTCTCAACAGGGGCCCCACTGAAGCTTTCTTT.

This clone occurred once. This CDR3 reads CASSPGTASRSNQPQHF. The CDR3 DNA reads TGTGCCAGCAGCCCCGGGACAGCCAGTCGATCCAATCAGCCCCAGCATTTT. The chain links TRBV7-2 to TRBJ1-5, with TRBD1 matching over 7 bases. Germline assignment: CDR1 SGHTA and CDR2 FQGNSA. V was clipped by 5 bases and J by 3 bases; unmatched bases: 13. This CDR3 has 17 amino acids.

The chain couples TRBV29-1 to TRBJ1-1; 8 nucleotides align to TRBD1. This CDR3 has 14 residues. V trimming: 4 bases; J trimming: 3 bases; junction bases outside the gene matches: 7. Germline lookup yields CDR1 SQVTM and CDR2 ANQGSEA. CDR3 region: CSVGQGAGDTEAFF. CDR3 nucleotide sequence: TGCAGCGTTGGCCAGGGGGCAGGGGACACTGAAGCTTTCTTT.

This clone was seen only a few times. This chain joins TRBV15 and TRBJ1-2, with 7 positions matching TRBD1. The CDR3 is 14 residues long. V lost 4 bases to trimming and J lost 4 bases; unmatched junction nucleotides: 6. Germline V gene lookup returns CDR1 LNHNV and CDR2 YYDKDF (reference sequence). The CDR3 DNA reads as TGTGCCACCAGCAAGGGGGCCCCTATCTATGGCTACACCTTC. This translates into CATSKGAPIYGYTF.

This chain links TRBV4-1 with TRBJ1-1; D perhaps matches TRBD1 (6 bases). V was cut by 2 bases and J by 1 base, with 14 bases left in between. Germline CDR1 reads MGHRA; CDR2 reads YSYEKL. This CDR3 comprises 16 residues. For the CDR3, the DNA is TGCGCCAGCAGCCAATTCTTAAGGACAGAGAACACTGAAGCTTTCTTT. Its translation: CASSQFLRTENTEAFF.